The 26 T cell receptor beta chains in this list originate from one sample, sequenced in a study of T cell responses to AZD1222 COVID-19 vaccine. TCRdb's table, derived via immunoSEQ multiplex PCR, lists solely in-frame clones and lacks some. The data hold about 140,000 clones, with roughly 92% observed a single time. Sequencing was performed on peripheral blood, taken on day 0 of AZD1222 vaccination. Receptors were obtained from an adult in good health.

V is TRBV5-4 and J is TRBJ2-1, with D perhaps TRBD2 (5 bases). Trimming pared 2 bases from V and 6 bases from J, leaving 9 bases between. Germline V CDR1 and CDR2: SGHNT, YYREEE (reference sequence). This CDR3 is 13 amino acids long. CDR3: CASSFDYINEQFF. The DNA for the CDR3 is TGTGCCAGCAGCTTTGACTACATCAATGAGCAGTTCTTC.

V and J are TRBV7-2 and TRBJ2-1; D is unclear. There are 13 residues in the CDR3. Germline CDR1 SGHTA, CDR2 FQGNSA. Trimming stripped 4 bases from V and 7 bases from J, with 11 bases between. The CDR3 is CASSSGPGNEQFF. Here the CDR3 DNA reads TGTGCCAGCAGCTCCGGGCCCGGGAATGAGCAGTTCTTC.

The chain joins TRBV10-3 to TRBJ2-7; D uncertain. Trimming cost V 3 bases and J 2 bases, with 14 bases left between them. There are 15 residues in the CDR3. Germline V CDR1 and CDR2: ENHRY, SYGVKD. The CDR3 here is CAISDPTRNPYEQYF. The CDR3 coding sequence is TGTGCCATCAGTGATCCGACACGAAACCCCTACGAGCAGTACTTC.

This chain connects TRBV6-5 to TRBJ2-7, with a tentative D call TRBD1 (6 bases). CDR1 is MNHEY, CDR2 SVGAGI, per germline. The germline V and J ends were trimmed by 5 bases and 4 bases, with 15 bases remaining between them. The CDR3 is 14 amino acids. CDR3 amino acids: CASSLDDRSYEQYF. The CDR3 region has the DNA TGTGCCAGCAGTCTAGACGACAGGTCGTACGAGCAGTACTTC.

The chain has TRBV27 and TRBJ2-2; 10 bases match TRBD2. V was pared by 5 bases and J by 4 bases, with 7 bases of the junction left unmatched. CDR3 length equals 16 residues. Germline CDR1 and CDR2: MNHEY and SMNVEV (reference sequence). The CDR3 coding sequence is TGTGCCAGCAGTGTAACTAGCGGGGTTAGCACCGGGGAGCTGTTTTTT. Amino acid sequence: CASSVTSGVSTGELFF.

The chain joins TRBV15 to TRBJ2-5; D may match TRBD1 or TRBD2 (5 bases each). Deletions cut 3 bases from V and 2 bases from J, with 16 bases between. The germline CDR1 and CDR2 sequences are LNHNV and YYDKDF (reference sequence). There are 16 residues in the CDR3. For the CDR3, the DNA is TGTGCCACCAGCAGGCCCTCCGGGGCTATTCAAGAGACCCAGTACTTC. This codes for CATSRPSGAIQETQYF.

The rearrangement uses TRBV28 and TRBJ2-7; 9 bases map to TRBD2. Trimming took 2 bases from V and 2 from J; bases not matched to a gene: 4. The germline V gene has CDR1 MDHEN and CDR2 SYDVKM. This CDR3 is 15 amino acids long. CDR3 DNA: TGTGCCAGCAGTTTACTAGCGGGAAGCCCCTACGAGCAGTACTTC. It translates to CASSLLAGSPYEQYF.

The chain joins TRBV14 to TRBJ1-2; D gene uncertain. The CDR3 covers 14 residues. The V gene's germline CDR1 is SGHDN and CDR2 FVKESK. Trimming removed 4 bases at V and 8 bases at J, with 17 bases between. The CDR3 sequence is CASSLREAGRGYTF. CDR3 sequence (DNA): TGTGCCAGCAGCCTCCGGGAGGCCGGGAGGGGCTACACCTTC.

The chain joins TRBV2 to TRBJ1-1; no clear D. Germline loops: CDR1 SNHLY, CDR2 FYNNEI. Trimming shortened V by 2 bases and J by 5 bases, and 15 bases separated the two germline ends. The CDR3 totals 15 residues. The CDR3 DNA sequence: TGTGCCAGCAGTGAAAGCATAACGGCGGGTACTGAAGCTTTCTTT. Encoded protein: CASSESITAGTEAFF.

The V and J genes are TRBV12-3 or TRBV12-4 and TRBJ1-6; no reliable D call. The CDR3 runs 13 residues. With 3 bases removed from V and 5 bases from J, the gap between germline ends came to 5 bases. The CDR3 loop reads CASSFQHNSPLHF. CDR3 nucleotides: TGTGCCAGCAGTTTCCAGCATAATTCACCCCTCCACTTT.

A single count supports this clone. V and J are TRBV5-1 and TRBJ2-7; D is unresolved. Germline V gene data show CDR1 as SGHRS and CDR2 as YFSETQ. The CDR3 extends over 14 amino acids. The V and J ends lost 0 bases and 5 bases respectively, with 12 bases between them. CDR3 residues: CASSLAAGVDEQYF. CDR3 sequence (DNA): TGCGCCAGCAGCTTGGCGGCAGGCGTAGACGAGCAGTACTTC.

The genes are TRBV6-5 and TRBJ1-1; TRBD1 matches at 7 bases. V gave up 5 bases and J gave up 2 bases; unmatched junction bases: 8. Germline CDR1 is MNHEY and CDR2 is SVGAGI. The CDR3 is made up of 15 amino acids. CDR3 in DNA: TGTGCCAGCAGTAAACGGACAGGAAGAAACACTGAAGCTTTCTTT. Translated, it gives CASSKRTGRNTEAFF.

CDR3 region: CASSQDGARAQYF. DNA for the CDR3: TGTGCCAGCAGCCAAGATGGCGCGCGTGCGCAGTATTTT. The rearrangement links TRBV4-2 to TRBJ2-3; unclear D gene. Looked up from germline, CDR1 is LGHNA and CDR2 is YNFKEQ. The germline V and J ends were trimmed by 0 bases and 10 bases, with 11 bases remaining between them. The CDR3 consists of 13 residues.

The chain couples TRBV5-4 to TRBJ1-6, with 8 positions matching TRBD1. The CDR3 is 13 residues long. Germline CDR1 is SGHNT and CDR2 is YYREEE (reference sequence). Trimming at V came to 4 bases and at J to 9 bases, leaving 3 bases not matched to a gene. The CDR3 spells CASSRQGSSPLHF. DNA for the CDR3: TGTGCCAGCAGCAGACAGGGGTCTTCACCCCTCCACTTT.

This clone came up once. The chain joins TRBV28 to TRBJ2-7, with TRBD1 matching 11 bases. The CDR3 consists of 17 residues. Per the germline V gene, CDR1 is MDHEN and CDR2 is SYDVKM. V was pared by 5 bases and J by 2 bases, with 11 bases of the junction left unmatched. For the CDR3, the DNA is TGTGCCAGCAGTAAAACTTGGACAGGGGGCTACACCTACGAGCAGTACTTC. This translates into CASSKTWTGGYTYEQYF.

In DNA, the CDR3 is TGTGCCAGCAGCCAAGGGACTAGCTGGGCCAAAAACATTCAGTACTTC. This gives the protein CASSQGTSWAKNIQYF. V is TRBV3-1 (or the pseudogene TRBV3-2) and J is TRBJ2-4, with 8 bases matching TRBD2. The J segment lost 1 base and the V segment lost 1 base, leaving 3 bases of the junction unmatched. Germline lookup yields CDR1 LGHDT and CDR2 YNNKEL (reference sequence). The CDR3 has 16 amino acids.

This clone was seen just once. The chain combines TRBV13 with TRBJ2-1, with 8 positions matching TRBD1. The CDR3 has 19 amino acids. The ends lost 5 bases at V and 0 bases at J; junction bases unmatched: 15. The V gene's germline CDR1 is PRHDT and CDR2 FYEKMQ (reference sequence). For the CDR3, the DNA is TGTGCCAGCAGCCCTCGGTCGGGACAGGCCCGAAGCTCCTACAATGAGCAGTTCTTC. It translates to CASSPRSGQARSSYNEQFF.

The DNA of the CDR3 is TGTGCCAGCAGCCCTAGGACCCGGAGCTACACCTTC. It translates to CASSPRTRSYTF. The chain couples TRBV11-2 to TRBJ1-2; unclear D gene. V was pared by 5 bases and J by 9 bases, with 13 bases between. This CDR3 has 12 amino acids. Germline lookup yields CDR1 SGHAT and CDR2 FQNNGV.

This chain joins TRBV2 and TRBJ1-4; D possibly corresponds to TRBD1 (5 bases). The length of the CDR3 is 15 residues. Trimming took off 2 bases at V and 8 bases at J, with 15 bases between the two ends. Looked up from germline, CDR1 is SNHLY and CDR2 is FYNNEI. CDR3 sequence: CASSELGQGEEKLFF. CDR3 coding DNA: TGTGCCAGCAGTGAACTTGGTCAGGGAGAGGAAAAACTGTTTTTT.

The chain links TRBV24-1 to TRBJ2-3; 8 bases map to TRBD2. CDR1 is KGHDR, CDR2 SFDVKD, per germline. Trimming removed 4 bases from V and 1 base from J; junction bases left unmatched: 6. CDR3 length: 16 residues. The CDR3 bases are TGTGCCACCAGTGACATTAGCGGGATGGGCACAGATACGCAGTATTTT. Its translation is CATSDISGMGTDTQYF.

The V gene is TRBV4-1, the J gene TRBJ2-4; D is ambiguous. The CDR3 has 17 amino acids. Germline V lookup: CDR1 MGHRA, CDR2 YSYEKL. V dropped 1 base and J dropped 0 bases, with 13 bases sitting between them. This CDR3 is CASSQVGRELAKNIQYF. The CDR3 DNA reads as TGCGCCAGCAGCCAAGTCGGTAGGGAACTAGCCAAAAACATTCAGTACTTC.

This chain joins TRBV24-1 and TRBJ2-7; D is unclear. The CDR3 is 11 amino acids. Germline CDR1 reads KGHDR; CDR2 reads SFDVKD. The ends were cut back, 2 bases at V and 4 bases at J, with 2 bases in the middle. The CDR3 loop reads CATSDYYEQYF. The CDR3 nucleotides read TGTGCCACCAGTGATTATTACGAGCAGTACTTC.

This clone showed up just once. Written as DNA, the CDR3 is TGCGCCAGCAGCTTAGGCGCTGTTACGGGCACTGAAGCTTTCTTT. Its protein product is CASSLGAVTGTEAFF. The chain uses TRBV5-1 and TRBJ1-1, with unresolved D. The CDR3 is 15 amino acids. V was clipped by 2 bases and J by 4 bases, with 15 bases between them. In germline, CDR1 is SGHRS, CDR2 YFSETQ.

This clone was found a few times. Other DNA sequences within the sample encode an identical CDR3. CDR3 DNA: TGTGCCAGCAGAAGGAACACTGAAGCTTTCTTT. Translation gives CASRRNTEAFF. This chain uses TRBV2 with TRBJ1-1; no definite D call. This CDR3 contains 11 residues. The germline V gene encodes CDR1 SNHLY and CDR2 FYNNEI. Trimming shortened V by 6 bases and J by 1 base, and 3 bases separated the two germline ends.

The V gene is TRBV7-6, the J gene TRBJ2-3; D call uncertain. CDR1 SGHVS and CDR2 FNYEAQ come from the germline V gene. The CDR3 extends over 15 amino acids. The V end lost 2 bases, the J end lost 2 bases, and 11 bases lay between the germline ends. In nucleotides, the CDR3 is TGTGCCAGCAGCTTAAAGTCCAGGTTCACAGATACGCAGTATTTT. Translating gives CASSLKSRFTDTQYF.

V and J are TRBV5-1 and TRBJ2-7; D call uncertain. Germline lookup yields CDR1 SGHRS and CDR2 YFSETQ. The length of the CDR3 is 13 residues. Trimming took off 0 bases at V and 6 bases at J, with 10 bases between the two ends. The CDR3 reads CASSLATASEQYF. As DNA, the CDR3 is TGCGCCAGCAGCTTGGCCACGGCGAGCGAGCAGTACTTC.